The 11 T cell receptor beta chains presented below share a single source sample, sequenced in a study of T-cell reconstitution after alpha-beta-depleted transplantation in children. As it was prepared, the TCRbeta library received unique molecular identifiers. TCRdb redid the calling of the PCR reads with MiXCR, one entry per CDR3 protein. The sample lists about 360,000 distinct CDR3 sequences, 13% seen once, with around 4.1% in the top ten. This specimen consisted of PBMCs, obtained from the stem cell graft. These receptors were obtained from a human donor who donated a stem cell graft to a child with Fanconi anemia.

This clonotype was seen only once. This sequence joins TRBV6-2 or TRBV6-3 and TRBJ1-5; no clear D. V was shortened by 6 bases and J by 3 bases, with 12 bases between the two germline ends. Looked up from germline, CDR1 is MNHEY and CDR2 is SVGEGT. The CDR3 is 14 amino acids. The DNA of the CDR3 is TGTGCCAGCAGCCCGACACAGTTCAATCAGCCCCAGCATTTT. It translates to CASSPTQFNQPQHF.

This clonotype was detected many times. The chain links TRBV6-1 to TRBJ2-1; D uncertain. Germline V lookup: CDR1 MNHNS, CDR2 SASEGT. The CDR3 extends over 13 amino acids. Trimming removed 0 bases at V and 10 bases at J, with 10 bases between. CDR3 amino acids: CASSEATQIEQFF. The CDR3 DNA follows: TGTGCCAGCAGTGAAGCCACCCAGATCGAGCAGTTCTTC.

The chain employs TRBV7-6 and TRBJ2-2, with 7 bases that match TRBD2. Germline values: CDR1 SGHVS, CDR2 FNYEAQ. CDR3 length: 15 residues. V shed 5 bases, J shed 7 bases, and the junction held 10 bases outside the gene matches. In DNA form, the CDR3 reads TGTGCCAGCAGCCCAGATCACGGGGGGTTCGGGGAGCTGTTTTTT. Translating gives CASSPDHGGFGELFF.

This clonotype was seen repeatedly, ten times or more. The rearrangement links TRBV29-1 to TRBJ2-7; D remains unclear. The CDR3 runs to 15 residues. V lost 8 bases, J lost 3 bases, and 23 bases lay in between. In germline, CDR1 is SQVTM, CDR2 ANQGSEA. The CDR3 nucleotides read TGCAGCCCTAATAATTTGGGCCCAGACTTCTACGAGCAGTACGTC. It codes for CSPNNLGPDFYEQYV.

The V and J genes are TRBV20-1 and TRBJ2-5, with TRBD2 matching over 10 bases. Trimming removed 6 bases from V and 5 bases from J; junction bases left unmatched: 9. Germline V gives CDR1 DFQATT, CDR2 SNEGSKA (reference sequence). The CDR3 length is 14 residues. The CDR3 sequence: CSATLAGSGETQYF. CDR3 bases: TGCAGTGCCACACTAGCGGGGAGCGGGGAGACCCAGTACTTC.

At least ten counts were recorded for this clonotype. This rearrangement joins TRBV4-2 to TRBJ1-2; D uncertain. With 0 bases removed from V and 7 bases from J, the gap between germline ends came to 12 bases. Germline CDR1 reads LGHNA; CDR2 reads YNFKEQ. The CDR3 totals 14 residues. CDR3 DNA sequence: TGTGCCAGCAGCCAAGATACGCAGGCCTCTGGCTACACCTTC. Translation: CASSQDTQASGYTF.

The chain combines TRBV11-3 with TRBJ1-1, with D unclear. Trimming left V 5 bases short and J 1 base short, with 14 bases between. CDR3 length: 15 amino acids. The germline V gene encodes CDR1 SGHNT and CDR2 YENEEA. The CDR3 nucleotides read TGTGCCAGCAGCCCTGGGAGACTACCGAACACTGAAGCTTTCTTT. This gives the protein CASSPGRLPNTEAFF.

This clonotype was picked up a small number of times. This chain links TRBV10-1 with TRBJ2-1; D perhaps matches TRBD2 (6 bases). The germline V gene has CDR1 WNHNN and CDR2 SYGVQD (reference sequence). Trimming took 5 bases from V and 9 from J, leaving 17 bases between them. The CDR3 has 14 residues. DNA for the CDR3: TGCGCCAGCAGTCTTGGTACCGCGGGGCGTGAGCAGTTCTTC. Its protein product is CASSLGTAGREQFF.

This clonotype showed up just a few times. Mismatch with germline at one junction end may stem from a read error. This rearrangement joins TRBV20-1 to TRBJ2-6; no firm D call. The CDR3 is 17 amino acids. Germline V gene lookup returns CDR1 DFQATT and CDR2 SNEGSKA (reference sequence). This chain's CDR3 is CCARDGQVPSGANVLTF. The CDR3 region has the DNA TGCTGTGCTAGAGATGGGCAGGTCCCCTCTGGGGCCAACGTCCTGACTTTC.

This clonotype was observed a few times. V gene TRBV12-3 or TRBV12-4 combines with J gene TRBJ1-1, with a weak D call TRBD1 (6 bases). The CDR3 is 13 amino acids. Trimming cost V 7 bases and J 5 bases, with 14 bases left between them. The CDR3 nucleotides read TGTGCCAGCACTCCGGGACAAAGAACTGAAGCTTTCTTT. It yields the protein CASTPGQRTEAFF.

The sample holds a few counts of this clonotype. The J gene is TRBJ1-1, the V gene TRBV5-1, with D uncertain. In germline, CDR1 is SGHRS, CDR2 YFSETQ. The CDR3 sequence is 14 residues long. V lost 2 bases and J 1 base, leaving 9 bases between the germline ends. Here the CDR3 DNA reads TGCGCCAGCAGCTTCGGGTCCTCGAACACTGAAGCTTTCTTT. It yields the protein CASSFGSSNTEAFF.